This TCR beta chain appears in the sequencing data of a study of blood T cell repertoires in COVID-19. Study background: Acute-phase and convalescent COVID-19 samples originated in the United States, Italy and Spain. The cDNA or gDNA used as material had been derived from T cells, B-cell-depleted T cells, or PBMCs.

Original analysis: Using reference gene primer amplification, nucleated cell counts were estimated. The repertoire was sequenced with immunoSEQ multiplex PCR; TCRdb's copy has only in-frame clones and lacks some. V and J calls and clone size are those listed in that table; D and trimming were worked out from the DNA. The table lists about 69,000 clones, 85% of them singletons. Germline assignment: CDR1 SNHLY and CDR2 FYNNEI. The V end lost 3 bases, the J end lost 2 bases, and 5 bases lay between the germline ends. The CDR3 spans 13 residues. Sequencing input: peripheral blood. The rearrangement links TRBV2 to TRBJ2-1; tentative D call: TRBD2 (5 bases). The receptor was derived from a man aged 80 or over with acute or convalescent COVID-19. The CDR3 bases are TGTGCCAGCAGTGAGGGAGCCTACAATGAGCAGTTCTTC. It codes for CASSEGAYNEQFF.